This T cell receptor beta chain came from a study of OX40 agonist ivuxolimab in advanced cancers. Profiling relied on immunoSEQ multiplex PCR, and the TCRdb table lists in-frame clones only, not all of them. The data hold about 89,000 clones, with roughly 93% observed a single time. The V gene's germline CDR1 is SGHNT and CDR2 YENEEA. V shed 1 base and J shed 6 bases, with 7 bases lying between them. CDR3 size: 13 residues. The sequence came from an adult with an advanced solid tumor such as melanoma, head and neck, liver or kidney cancer. The sample consisted of CD4+ or CD8+ T cells sorted from blood, taken in a trial of the OX40 agonist ivuxolimab. The rearrangement joins TRBV11-3 to TRBJ2-1; unclear D gene. The chain's CDR3 is CASSLGGPNEQFF. In DNA form, the CDR3 reads TGTGCCAGCAGCTTAGGTGGACCCAATGAGCAGTTCTTC.